This T cell receptor beta chain was profiled in a study of T cell responses to AZD1222 COVID-19 vaccine. The germline V and J ends were trimmed by 0 bases and 3 bases, with 17 bases remaining between them. The CDR3 spans 17 residues. In germline, CDR1 is ENHRY, CDR2 SYGVKD. Sequenced by immunoSEQ multiplex PCR; TCRdb stores in-frame clones only, minus some. The table has approximately 64,000 clones, around 84% seen once. General observations from the study: The study sampled repertoires only after the peak T cell response. Regions 160-218 and 743-854 held dominance among vaccine-associated CD4 TCRs, which spanned spike.

About this clone itself: Its antigen is as yet unknown.

This receptor was obtained from an adult in good health. The rearrangement uses TRBV10-3 and TRBJ1-2, with a weak D call TRBD1 (6 bases). The specimen was peripheral blood, collected on day 0 of AZD1222 vaccination. The CDR3 sequence: CAISESVRGKKDYGYTF. As DNA, the CDR3 is TGTGCCATCAGTGAGTCCGTTAGGGGGAAGAAAGACTATGGCTACACCTTC.